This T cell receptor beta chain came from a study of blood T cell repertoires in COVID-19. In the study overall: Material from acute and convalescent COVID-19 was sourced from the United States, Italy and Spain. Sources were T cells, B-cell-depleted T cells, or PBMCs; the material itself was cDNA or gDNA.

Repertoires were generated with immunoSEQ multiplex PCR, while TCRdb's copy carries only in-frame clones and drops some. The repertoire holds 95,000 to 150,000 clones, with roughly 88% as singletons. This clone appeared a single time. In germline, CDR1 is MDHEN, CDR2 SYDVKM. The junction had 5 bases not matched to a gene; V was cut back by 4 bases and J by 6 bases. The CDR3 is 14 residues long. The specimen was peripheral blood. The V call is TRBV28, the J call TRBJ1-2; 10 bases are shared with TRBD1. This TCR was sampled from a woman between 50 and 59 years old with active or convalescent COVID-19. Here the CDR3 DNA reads TGTGCCAGCAGTTGGGGGGACAGGGGTCATGGCTACACCTTC. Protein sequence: CASSWGDRGHGYTF.